What follows are 17 T cell receptor beta chains derived from one specimen sequenced in a study of blood T cell repertoires in COVID-19. Clones were sequenced by immunoSEQ multiplex PCR, and TCRdb holds only the in-frame ones, with some missing. The sample includes more than 250,000 clones, 70% to 90% of them seen just once. Sequencing was carried out using PBMCs or T cells enriched from blood (not recorded which). The receptors come from a woman in her late teens or twenties who had recovered from COVID-19.

This chain joins TRBV29-1 and TRBJ1-1, with D hard to call. Germline CDR1 is SQVTM and CDR2 is ANQGSEA. Trimming shortened V by 7 bases and J by 1 base, and 7 bases separated the two germline ends. This CDR3 has 11 amino acids. The CDR3 protein is CSANWNTEAFF. In DNA, the CDR3 is TGCAGCGCCAATTGGAACACTGAAGCTTTCTTT.

This clone was seen only once. CDR3 residues: CASSQRVDQPQHF. The CDR3 nucleotides read TGTGCCAGCAGCCAGAGGGTCGATCAGCCCCAGCATTTT. The chain is built from TRBV4-2 and TRBJ1-5, with unresolved D. Trimming cost V 3 bases and J 5 bases, with 8 bases left between them. The CDR3 loop spans 13 amino acids. The germline gives CDR1 LGHNA, CDR2 YNFKEQ.

The rearrangement uses TRBV2 and TRBJ2-3; the match to TRBD1 covers 7 bases. V lost 2 bases to trimming and J lost 4 bases; unmatched junction nucleotides: 0. This CDR3 comprises 13 residues. Looked up from germline, CDR1 is SNHLY and CDR2 is FYNNEI. The CDR3 DNA follows: TGTGCCAGCAGTGAACAGGGGGCAGATACGCAGTATTTT. Translated: CASSEQGADTQYF.

This clone was seen only once. The rearrangement links TRBV5-1 to TRBJ1-2; TRBD1 is a possible D gene (5 bases). Trimming left V 0 bases short and J 8 bases short, with 11 bases between. CDR3 length: 13 residues. Germline CDR1 is SGHRS and CDR2 is YFSETQ. The CDR3 nucleotides are TGCGCCAGCAGCTTGGGCGGGGGAGAGGGCTACACCTTC. Translating it yields CASSLGGGEGYTF. Full variable domain (rest looked up from reference TRBV5-1 and TRBJ1-2): KAGVTQTPRYLIKTRGQQVTLSCSPISGHRSVSWYQQTPGQGLQFLFEYFSETQRNKGNFPGRFSGRQFSNSRSEMNVSTLELGDSALYLCASSLGGGEGYTFGSGTRLTVV.

V and J are TRBV5-6 and TRBJ1-2; 7 bases match TRBD1. This CDR3 spans 13 amino acids. Losses at the gene ends were 5 bases for V and 4 bases for J; bases not matched to a gene: 5. Germline V gives CDR1 SGHDT, CDR2 YYEEEE. For the CDR3, the DNA is TGTGCCAGCAGTCAGGACAGGCTCTATGGCTACACCTTC. It encodes CASSQDRLYGYTF.

Here the CDR3 DNA reads TGTGCCATCAGTGAGTCCCAGGGGGCGCATGGCTACACCTTC. It specifies CAISESQGAHGYTF. The chain carries TRBV10-3 and TRBJ1-2; TRBD1 matches 8 bases. Germline-derived CDR1 and CDR2 are ENHRY and SYGVKD. The CDR3 has 14 residues. V was clipped by 0 bases and J by 6 bases; unmatched bases: 3.

V and J are TRBV4-1 and TRBJ1-2, with D possibly being TRBD1 (6 bases). Germline CDR1 and CDR2: MGHRA and YSYEKL. CDR3 length equals 14 residues. The V end was cut by 0 bases, the J end by 8 bases, with 13 bases between. The CDR3 here is CASSQDMRGQGYTF. CDR3 sequence (DNA): TGCGCCAGCAGCCAAGATATGCGGGGGCAGGGCTACACCTTC.

This chain connects TRBV27 to TRBJ2-5, with a tentative D call TRBD2 (5 bases). CDR1 MNHEY and CDR2 SMNVEV come from the germline V gene (reference sequence). V was clipped by 8 bases and J by 5 bases, with 12 bases between them. The CDR3 runs 12 residues. Here the CDR3 reads CASGFLAETQYF. The CDR3 region has the DNA TGTGCCAGCGGGTTCTTAGCGGAGACCCAGTACTTC.

The V call is TRBV28, the J call TRBJ2-2; 9 bases map to TRBD1. CDR1 MDHEN and CDR2 SYDVKM come from the germline V gene. The V gene end was trimmed by 3 bases and the J gene end by 8 bases; junction bases not matched to a gene: 10. The CDR3 covers 16 residues. CDR3 in amino acids: CASSLNRGLMSGELFF. The CDR3 DNA is TGTGCCAGCAGTTTGAACAGGGGGCTTATGTCGGGGGAGCTGTTTTTT.

The V call is TRBV30, the J call TRBJ2-1; no clear D gene. The CDR3 loop spans 10 amino acids. The germline V and J ends were trimmed by 2 bases and 8 bases, with 4 bases remaining between them. Per germline, CDR1 GTSNPN and CDR2 SVGIG (reference sequence). The DNA for the CDR3 is TGTGCCTGGAGTCTCTATGAGCAGTTCTTC. Translation gives CAWSLYEQFF.

The chain has TRBV5-1 and TRBJ2-3; weak D call: TRBD1 (6 bases). The germline V gene encodes CDR1 SGHRS and CDR2 YFSETQ. The CDR3 loop spans 13 amino acids. Trimming took 3 bases from V and 4 from J, leaving 9 bases between them. In DNA form, the CDR3 reads TGCGCCAGCAGCTACTCAGGGGCAGATACGCAGTATTTT. Translating it yields CASSYSGADTQYF.

This clone has just a few counts. This chain connects TRBV6-7 to TRBJ1-2; D is perhaps TRBD1 (6 bases). TRBV6-7 is classed as an ORF, of uncertain function. Deletions cut 2 bases from V and 8 bases from J, with 15 bases between. This CDR3 has 14 residues. CDR3 nucleotide sequence: TGTGCCAGCAGTTACAGTTGGTCAGGGGAAGGCTACACCTTC. Translation gives CASSYSWSGEGYTF.

The chain combines TRBV18 with TRBJ2-1; the D gene is possibly TRBD2 (5 bases). The germline V and J ends were trimmed by 3 bases and 1 base, with 19 bases remaining between them. Germline V gives CDR1 KGHSH, CDR2 LQKENI. CDR3 length: 18 amino acids. This chain's CDR3 is CASSPRSGNGPSYNEQFF. DNA of the CDR3: TGTGCCAGCTCACCGCGCTCCGGGAACGGGCCATCCTACAATGAGCAGTTCTTC.

CDR3 DNA: TGTGCCAGCAGCTTGGCCTCCGGACAGGGGGCTCTGGGCTATGGCTACACCTTC. It translates to CASSLASGQGALGYGYTF. The chain uses TRBV5-4 and TRBJ1-2; 11 bases map to TRBD1. Germline trimming cut 0 bases from V and 4 bases from J; bases unmatched to any gene: 11. The CDR3 loop spans 18 amino acids. CDR1 and CDR2 (germline): SGHNT, YYREEE (reference sequence).

The chain employs TRBV24-1 and TRBJ2-5; 7 positions match TRBD1. The J segment lost 4 bases and the V segment lost 2 bases, leaving 9 bases of the junction unmatched. Looked up from germline, CDR1 is KGHDR and CDR2 is SFDVKD. The CDR3 loop spans 16 amino acids. This chain's CDR3 is CATSDYDRVGRETQYF. The CDR3 region has the DNA TGTGCCACCAGTGATTACGACAGGGTGGGTAGAGAGACCCAGTACTTC.

The V and J genes are TRBV24-1 and TRBJ1-2, with 10 bases aligning to TRBD1. The V segment lost 6 bases and the J segment 4 bases; nucleotides outside the gene matches: 10. Germline V gene sequence: CDR1 KGHDR, CDR2 SFDVKD. CDR3 length: 16 amino acids. The chain's CDR3 is CATSQGQGTLFYGYTF. The CDR3 DNA follows: TGTGCCACCAGTCAGGGACAGGGGACCCTATTCTATGGCTACACCTTC.

The chain joins TRBV6-1 to TRBJ1-2; D might be TRBD1 (6 bases). Germline-derived CDR1 and CDR2 are MNHNS and SASEGT. CDR3 length: 19 residues. Trimming left V 2 bases short and J 8 bases short, with 30 bases between. Written as DNA, the CDR3 is TGTGCCAGCAGTGAATTCACCCCCCTCGGACTTACAGGGTCTGGGGGCTACACCTTC. It codes for CASSEFTPLGLTGSGGYTF.